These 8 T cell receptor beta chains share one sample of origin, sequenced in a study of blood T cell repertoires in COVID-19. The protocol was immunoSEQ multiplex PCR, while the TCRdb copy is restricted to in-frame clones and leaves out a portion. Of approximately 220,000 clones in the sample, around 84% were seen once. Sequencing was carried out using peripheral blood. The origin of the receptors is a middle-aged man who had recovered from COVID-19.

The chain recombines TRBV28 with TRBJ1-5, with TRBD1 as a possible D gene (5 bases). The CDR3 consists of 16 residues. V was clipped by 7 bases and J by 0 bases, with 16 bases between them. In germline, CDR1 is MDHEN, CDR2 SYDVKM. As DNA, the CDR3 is TGTGCCAGCACCAGTTACAGGTCTCTTAGCAATCAGCCCCAGCATTTT. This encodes CASTSYRSLSNQPQHF. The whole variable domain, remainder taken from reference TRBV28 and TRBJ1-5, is DVKVTQSSRYLVKRTGEKVFLECVQDMDHENMFWYRQDPGLGLRLIYFSYDVKMKEKGDIPEGYSVSREKKERFSLILESASTNQTSMYLCASTSYRSLSNQPQHFGDGTRLSIL.

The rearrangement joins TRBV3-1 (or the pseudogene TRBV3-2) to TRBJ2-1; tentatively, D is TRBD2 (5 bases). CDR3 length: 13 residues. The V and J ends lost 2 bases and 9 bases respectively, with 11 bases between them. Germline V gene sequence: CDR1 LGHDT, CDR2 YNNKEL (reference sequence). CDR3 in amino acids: CASSQMRTGEQFF. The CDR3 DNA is TGTGCCAGCAGCCAAATGCGGACTGGTGAGCAGTTCTTC.

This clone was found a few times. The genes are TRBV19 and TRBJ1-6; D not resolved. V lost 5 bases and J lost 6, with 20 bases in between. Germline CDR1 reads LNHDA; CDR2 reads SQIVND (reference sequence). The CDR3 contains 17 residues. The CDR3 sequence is CASSPRRTAVVNSPLHF. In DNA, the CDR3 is TGTGCCAGTAGTCCTAGAAGGACTGCCGTTGTTAATTCACCCCTCCACTTT.

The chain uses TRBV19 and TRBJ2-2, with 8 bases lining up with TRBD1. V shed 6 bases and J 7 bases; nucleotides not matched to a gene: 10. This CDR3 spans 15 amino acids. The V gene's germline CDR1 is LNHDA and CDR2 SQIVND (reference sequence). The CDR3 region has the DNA TGTGCCAGTAGCACACCAGGGGGCCGGGTCGGGGAGCTGTTTTTT. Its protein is CASSTPGGRVGELFF. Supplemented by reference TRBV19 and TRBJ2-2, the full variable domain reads DGGITQSPKYLFRKEGQNVTLSCEQNLNHDAMYWYRQDPGQGLRLIYYSQIVNDFQKGDIAEGYSVSREKKESFPLTVTSAQKNPTAFYLCASSTPGGRVGELFFGEGSRLTVL.

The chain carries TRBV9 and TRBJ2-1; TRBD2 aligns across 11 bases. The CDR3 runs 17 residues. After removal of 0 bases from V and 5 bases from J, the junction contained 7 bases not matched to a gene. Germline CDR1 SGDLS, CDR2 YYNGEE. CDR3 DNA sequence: TGTGCCAGCAGCGTAGGAAGACTAGCGGGATCGAACAATGAGCAGTTCTTC. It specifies CASSVGRLAGSNNEQFF.

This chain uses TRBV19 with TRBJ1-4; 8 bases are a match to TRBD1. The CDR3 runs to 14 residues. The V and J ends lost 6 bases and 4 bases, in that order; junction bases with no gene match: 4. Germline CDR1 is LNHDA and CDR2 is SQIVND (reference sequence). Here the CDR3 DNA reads TGTGCCAGTAGGCGGACAGGGAGTAATGAAAAACTGTTTTTT. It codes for CASRRTGSNEKLFF.

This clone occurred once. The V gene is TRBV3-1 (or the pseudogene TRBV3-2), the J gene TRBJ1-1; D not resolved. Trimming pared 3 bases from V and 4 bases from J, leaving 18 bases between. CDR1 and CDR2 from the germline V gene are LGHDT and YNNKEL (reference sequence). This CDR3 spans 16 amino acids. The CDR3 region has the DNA TGTGCCAGCAGCCACCCGACGGGAGATCCGGCCACTGAAGCTTTCTTT. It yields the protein CASSHPTGDPATEAFF.

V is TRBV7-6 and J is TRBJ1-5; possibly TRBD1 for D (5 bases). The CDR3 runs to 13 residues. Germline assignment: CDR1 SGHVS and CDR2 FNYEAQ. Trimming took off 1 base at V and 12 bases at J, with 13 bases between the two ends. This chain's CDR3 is CASSLDPLGDQHF. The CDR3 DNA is TGTGCCAGCAGCTTAGATCCCCTAGGGGACCAGCATTTT.